The 8 T cell receptor beta chains presented below share a single source sample, sequenced in a study of T-cell memory formation after mild COVID-19. MiXCR, applied by TCRdb to the 5' RACE reads, yields one record per CDR3 protein. The sample has 75,000 to 95,000 distinct CDR3 sequences, about an eighth seen once. Material for sequencing was PBMCs or a T cell subset sorted from them (not recorded which). Receptors originate from an adult woman who had mild COVID-19 (a few samples of this study predate the infection). Cell type and time point are not known.

This clonotype showed up many times. The chain combines TRBV7-2 with TRBJ2-1; 14 bases align to TRBD2. The germline gives CDR1 SGHTA, CDR2 FQGNSA. Trimming at V came to 5 bases and at J to 2 bases, leaving 11 bases not matched to a gene. The CDR3 is made up of 19 amino acids. DNA of the CDR3: TGTGCCAGCAGCCCAAAATCCGGGACTAGCGGGGGTACCTACAATGAGCAGTTCTTC. Its translation is CASSPKSGTSGGTYNEQFF.

This clonotype turned up a few times. J is TRBJ2-7 and V is TRBV4-2, with 8 positions matching TRBD2. This CDR3 comprises 14 residues. Trimming removed 3 bases from V and 0 bases from J; junction bases left unmatched: 1. Germline V gene lookup returns CDR1 LGHNA and CDR2 YNFKEQ. This CDR3 is CASSHSGNSYEQYF. The CDR3, as DNA: TGTGCCAGCAGCCATAGCGGGAACTCCTACGAGCAGTACTTC.

In its sample, this clonotype was seen a few times. V gene TRBV7-8 combines with J gene TRBJ2-5; 9 positions agree with TRBD2. Germline V gives CDR1 SGHVS, CDR2 FQNEAQ. The CDR3 covers 15 residues. Trimming cost V 3 bases and J 1 base; bases outside gene matches: 3. The CDR3 loop is CASSLSGGTQETQYF. The CDR3 nucleotides are TGTGCCAGCAGCTTGAGCGGGGGGACCCAAGAGACCCAGTACTTC.

In its sample, this clonotype was seen a few times. The CDR3 loop reads CASSLGGGLGETQYF. Written as DNA, the CDR3 is TGTGCCAGCAGCTTAGGGGGGGGGTTAGGAGAGACCCAGTACTTC. The chain couples TRBV7-8 to TRBJ2-5; 7 bases line up with TRBD2. V was clipped by 1 base and J by 4 bases; unmatched bases: 6. Germline lookup yields CDR1 SGHVS and CDR2 FQNEAQ. The CDR3 length is 15 residues.

This chain uses TRBV25-1 with TRBJ2-7, with 7 bases matching TRBD1. Germline V gene lookup returns CDR1 MGHDK and CDR2 SYGVNS. V trimming: 2 bases; J trimming: 2 bases; junction bases outside the gene matches: 3. The CDR3 totals 14 residues. This chain's CDR3 is CASSEVQGAYEQYF. CDR3 in DNA: TGTGCCAGCAGTGAAGTCCAGGGGGCCTACGAGCAGTACTTC.

The gene calls are TRBV6-1 and TRBJ1-2, with TRBD1 matching 8 bases. The trim removed 2 bases at V and 7 bases at J, leaving 6 bases unmatched. This CDR3 comprises 14 residues. Germline CDR1 MNHNS, CDR2 SASEGT. CDR3 amino acids: CASSEIGTGAGYTF. CDR3 bases: TGTGCCAGCAGTGAAATCGGGACAGGCGCTGGCTACACCTTC.

This chain joins TRBV20-1 and TRBJ2-5, with 10 bases matching TRBD2. Germline CDR1 is DFQATT and CDR2 is SNEGSKA (reference sequence). CDR3 length: 15 residues. V lost 6 bases and J lost 2; bases outside the gene matches: 9. CDR3 sequence (DNA): TGCAGTGCGAGGATCGGGACTAGCGATCAAGAGACCCAGTACTTC. It yields the protein CSARIGTSDQETQYF.

The sample holds a few counts of this clonotype. The rearrangement uses TRBV4-1 and TRBJ2-7; 10 bases line up with TRBD1. CDR3 size: 15 residues. V was clipped by 1 base and J by 4 bases; unmatched bases: 4. Germline V gives CDR1 MGHRA, CDR2 YSYEKL. The CDR3 bases are TGCGCCAGCAGCCAAGGGGGACAGGGGACGTACGAGCAGTACTTC. This codes for CASSQGGQGTYEQYF.